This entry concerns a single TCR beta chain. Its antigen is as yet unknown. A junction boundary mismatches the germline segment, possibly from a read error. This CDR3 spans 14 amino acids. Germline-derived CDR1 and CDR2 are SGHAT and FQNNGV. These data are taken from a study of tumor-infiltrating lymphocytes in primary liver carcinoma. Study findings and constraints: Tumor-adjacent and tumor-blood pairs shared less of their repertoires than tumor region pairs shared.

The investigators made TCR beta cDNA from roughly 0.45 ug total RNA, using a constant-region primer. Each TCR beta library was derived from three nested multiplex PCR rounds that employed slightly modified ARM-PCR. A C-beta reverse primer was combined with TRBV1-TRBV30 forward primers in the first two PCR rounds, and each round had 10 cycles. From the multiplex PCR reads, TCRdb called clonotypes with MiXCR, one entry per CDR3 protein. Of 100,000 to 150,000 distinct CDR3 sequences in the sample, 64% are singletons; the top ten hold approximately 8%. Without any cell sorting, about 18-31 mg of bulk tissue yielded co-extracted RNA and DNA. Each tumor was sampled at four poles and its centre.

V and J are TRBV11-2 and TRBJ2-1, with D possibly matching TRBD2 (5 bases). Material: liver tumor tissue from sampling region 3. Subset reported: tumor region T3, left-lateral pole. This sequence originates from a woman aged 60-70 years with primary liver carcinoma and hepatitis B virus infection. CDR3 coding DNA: TGTGCCAACAGTCCGAACTCGAGGTATAGGGAGCAGCTCTTC. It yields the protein CANSPNSRYREQLF.